This record looks at one TCR beta chain sequence and its context. Antigen: not known. The sample comes from a study of PD-L1 blockade in urothelial cancer. V was clipped by 3 bases and J by 4 bases; unmatched bases: 6. This CDR3 region has 15 residues. Germline CDR1 is MDHEN and CDR2 is SYDVKM. Profiled with immunoSEQ multiplex PCR; TCRdb holds only in-frame clones, not every one. The sample yields 45,000 or so clones, roughly four fifths seen once. Overall study findings and caveats: Clones that were tumor-associated expanded more in the blood of durable-benefit patients at 3 weeks.

Time point denoted: pretreatment peripheral blood. All patients handed over anywhere from 1 to 8 samples, pretreatment and on-treatment. This TCR derives from a man aged 45-65 years with urothelial cancer. This sequence joins TRBV28 and TRBJ1-5; 7 positions match TRBD1. This material consisted of PBMCs, taken around atezolizumab (anti-PD-L1) treatment. CDR3 in DNA: TGTGCCAGCAGTTTCGCAGGGGGACCAAATCAGCCCCAGCATTTT. Its translation is CASSFAGGPNQPQHF.